This TCR beta chain was retrieved from a study of blood T cell repertoires in COVID-19. CDR1 is KGHSH and CDR2 is LQKENI in the germline V gene. V was shortened by 2 bases and J by 1 base, with 8 bases between the two germline ends. CDR3 size: 14 residues. Some clones are missing from TCRdb's copy, which holds only in-frame ones; the method was immunoSEQ multiplex PCR. The repertoire holds tens of thousands of clones, with around 84% as singletons. The sample taken for sequencing was peripheral blood. The clonotype comes from an elderly woman in a cohort sampled during active or convalescent COVID-19. V gene TRBV18 combines with J gene TRBJ1-1; D ambiguous. CDR3 sequence (DNA): TGTGCCAGCTCACCAGTGAGGGAGAACACTGAAGCTTTCTTT. Protein product: CASSPVRENTEAFF.